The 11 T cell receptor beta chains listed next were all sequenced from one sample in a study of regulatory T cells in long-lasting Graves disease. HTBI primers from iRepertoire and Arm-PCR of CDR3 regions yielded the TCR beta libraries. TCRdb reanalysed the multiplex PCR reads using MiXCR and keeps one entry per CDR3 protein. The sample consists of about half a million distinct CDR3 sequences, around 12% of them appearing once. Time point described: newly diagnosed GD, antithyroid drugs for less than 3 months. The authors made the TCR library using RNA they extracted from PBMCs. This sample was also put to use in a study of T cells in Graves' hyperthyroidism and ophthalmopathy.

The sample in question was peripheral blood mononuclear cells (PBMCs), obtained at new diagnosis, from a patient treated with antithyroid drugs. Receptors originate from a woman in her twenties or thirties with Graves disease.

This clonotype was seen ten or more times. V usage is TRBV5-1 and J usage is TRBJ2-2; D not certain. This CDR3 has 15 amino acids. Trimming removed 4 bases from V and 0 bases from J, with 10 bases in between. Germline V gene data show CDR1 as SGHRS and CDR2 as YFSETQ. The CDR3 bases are TGCGCCAGCAGCCGCGCCGCGTCGAACACCGGGGAGCTGTTTTTT. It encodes CASSRAASNTGELFF.

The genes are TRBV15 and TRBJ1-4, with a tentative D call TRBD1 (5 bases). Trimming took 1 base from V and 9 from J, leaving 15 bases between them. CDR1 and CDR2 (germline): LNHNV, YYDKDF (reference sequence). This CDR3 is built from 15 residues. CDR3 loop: CATSRGRGVAKKLFF. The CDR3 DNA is TGTGCCACCAGCAGAGGTCGGGGGGTCGCGAAAAAACTGTTTTTT.

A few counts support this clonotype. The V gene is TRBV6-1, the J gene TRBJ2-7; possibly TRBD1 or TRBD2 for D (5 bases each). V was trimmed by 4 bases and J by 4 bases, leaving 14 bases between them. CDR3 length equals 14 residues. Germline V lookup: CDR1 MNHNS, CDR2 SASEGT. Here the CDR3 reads CASSASGRIYEQYF. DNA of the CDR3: TGTGCCAGCAGTGCATCAGGGAGAATTTACGAGCAGTACTTC.

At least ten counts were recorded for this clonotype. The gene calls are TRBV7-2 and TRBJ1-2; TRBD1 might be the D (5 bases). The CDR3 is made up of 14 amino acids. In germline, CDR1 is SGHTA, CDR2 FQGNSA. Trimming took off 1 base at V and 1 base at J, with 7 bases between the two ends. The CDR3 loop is CASSLGGVNYGYTF. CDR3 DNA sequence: TGTGCCAGCAGCTTAGGAGGGGTTAACTATGGCTACACCTTC.

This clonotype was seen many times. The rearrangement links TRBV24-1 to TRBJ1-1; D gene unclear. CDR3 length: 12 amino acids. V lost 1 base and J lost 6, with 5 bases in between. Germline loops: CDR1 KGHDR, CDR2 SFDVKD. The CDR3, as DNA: TGTGCCACCAGTGATTTTGGGTCTGAAGCTTTCTTT. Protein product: CATSDFGSEAFF.

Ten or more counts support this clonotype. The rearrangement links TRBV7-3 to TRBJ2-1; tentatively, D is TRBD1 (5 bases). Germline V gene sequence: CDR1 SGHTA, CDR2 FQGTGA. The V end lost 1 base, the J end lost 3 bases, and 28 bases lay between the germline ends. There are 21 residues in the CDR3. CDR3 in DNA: TGTGCCAGCAGCTTAAGGGGCCCCGCGGTGGGCTTAGACCCAGTCTACAATGAGCAGTTCTTC. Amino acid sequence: CASSLRGPAVGLDPVYNEQFF.

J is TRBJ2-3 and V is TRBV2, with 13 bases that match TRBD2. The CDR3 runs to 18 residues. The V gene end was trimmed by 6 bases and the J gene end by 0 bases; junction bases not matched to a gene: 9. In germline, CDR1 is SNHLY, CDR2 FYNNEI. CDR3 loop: CASRAGLAGPHSTDTQYF. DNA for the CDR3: TGTGCCAGCAGGGCGGGACTAGCGGGACCACATAGCACAGATACGCAGTATTTT.

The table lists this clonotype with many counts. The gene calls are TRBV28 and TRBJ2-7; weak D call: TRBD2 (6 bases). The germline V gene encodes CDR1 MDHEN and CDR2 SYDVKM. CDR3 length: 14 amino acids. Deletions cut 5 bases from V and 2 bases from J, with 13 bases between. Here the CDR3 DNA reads TGTGCCAGCAGTCTACTAGCTACCACCTACGAGCAGTACTTC. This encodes CASSLLATTYEQYF.

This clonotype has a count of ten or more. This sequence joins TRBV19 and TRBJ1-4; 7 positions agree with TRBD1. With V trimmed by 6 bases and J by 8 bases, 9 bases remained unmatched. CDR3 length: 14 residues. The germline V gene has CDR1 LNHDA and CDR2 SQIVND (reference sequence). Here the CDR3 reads CASSTAGGWEKLFF. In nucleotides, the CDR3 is TGTGCCAGTAGCACCGCAGGGGGGTGGGAAAAACTGTTTTTT.

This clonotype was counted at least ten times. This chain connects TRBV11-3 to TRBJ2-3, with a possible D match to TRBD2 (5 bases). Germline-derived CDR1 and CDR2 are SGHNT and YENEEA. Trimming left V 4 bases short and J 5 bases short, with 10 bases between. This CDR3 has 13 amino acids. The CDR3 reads CASSSPAGDTQYF. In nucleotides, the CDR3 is TGTGCCAGCAGCTCCCCCGCGGGAGATACGCAGTATTTT.

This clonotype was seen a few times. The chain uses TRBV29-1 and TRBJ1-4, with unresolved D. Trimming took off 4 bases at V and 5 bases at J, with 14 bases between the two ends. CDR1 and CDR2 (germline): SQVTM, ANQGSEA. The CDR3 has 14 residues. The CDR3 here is CSVGNLDGNEKLFF. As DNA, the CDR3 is TGCAGCGTTGGTAATTTGGACGGGAATGAAAAACTGTTTTTT. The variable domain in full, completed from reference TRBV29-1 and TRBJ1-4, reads SAVISQKPSRDICQRGTSLTIQCQVDSQVTMMFWYRQQPGQSLTLIATANQGSEATYESGFVIDKFPISRPNLTFSTLTVSNMSPEDSSIYLCSVGNLDGNEKLFFGSGTQLSVL.